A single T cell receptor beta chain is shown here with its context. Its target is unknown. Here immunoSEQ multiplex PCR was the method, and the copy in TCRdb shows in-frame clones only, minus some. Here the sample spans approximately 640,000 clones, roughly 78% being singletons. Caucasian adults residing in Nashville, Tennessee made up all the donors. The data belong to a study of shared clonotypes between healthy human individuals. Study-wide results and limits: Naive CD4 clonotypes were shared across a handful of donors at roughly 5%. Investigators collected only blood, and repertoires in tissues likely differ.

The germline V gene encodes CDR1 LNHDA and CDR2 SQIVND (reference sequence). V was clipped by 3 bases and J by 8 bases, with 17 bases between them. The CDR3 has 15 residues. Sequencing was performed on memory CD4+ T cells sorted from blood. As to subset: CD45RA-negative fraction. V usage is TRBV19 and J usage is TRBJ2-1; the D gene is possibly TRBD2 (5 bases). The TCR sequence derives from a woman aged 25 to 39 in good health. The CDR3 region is CASSIRGRSVYEQFF. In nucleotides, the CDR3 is TGTGCCAGTAGTATCCGGGGAAGAAGTGTCTATGAGCAGTTCTTC.